What follows are 27 T cell receptor beta chains derived from one specimen sequenced in a study of shared clonotypes between healthy human individuals. Here immunoSEQ multiplex PCR was the method, and the copy in TCRdb shows in-frame clones only, minus some. This sample has about 990,000 clones, with around 78% found just once. Sequencing was performed on memory CD4+ T cells from PBMCs. Specified subset: CD45RA-negative fraction. The receptor set was obtained from a man aged 18 to 29 in good health. Some clones in this sample may be carry-over from other donors' samples.

The chain is built from TRBV5-1 and TRBJ2-7, with D perhaps TRBD1 (6 bases). The CDR3 covers 11 residues. V was trimmed by 3 bases and J by 9 bases, leaving 10 bases between them. Germline V lookup: CDR1 SGHRS, CDR2 YFSETQ. The chain's CDR3 is CASSYDRLQYF. CDR3 nucleotides: TGCGCCAGCAGCTATGACAGGCTGCAGTACTTC. Combining the CDR3 with reference TRBV5-1 and TRBJ2-7 gives the whole variable domain KAGVTQTPRYLIKTRGQQVTLSCSPISGHRSVSWYQQTPGQGLQFLFEYFSETQRNKGNFPGRFSGRQFSNSRSEMNVSTLELGDSALYLCASSYDRLQYFGPGTRLTVT.

Comment on this clone: The identical CDR3 is also encoded by other nucleotide sequences in the sample. The J gene is TRBJ2-3, the V gene TRBV6-6; D gene ambiguous. The CDR3 has 11 amino acids. V lost 5 bases and J lost 4, with 4 bases in between. Germline CDR1 MNHNY, CDR2 SVGAGI (reference sequence). The CDR3 spells CASSGADTQYF. In nucleotides, the CDR3 is TGTGCCAGCAGTGGGGCAGATACGCAGTATTTT.

This chain joins TRBV28 and TRBJ2-6; 13 bases map to TRBD2. The V segment lost 3 bases and the J segment 4 bases; nucleotides outside the gene matches: 12. The germline gives CDR1 MDHEN, CDR2 SYDVKM. This CDR3 comprises 20 residues. CDR3 sequence (DNA): TGTGCCAGCAGTTTTTTTTTCCGGACTAGCGGGAGCTTGGGGGCCAACGTCCTGACTTTC. Translating gives CASSFFFRTSGSLGANVLTF.

This rearrangement joins TRBV6-6 to TRBJ2-5; 16 bases line up with TRBD2. The germline CDR1 and CDR2 sequences are MNHNY and SVGAGI (reference sequence). CDR3 size: 16 residues. With 10 bases clipped from V and 5 bases from J, the junction kept 10 bases outside the gene matches. CDR3 DNA sequence: TGTGCCACCGCCGGGACTAGCGGGAGGGTGGGTGAGACCCAGTACTTC. Its protein product is CATAGTSGRVGETQYF.

The rearrangement uses TRBV7-9 and TRBJ2-2; perhaps TRBD1 as D (6 bases). V was trimmed by 9 bases and J by 7 bases, leaving 24 bases between them. The CDR3 is 16 residues long. Germline CDR1 and CDR2: SEHNR and FQNEAQ (reference sequence). For the CDR3, the DNA is TGTGCCAGTAAAAATGCAGGGGCCCCATTGATCGGGGAGCTGTTTTTT. Its translation: CASKNAGAPLIGELFF. Variable domain in full (rest from reference TRBV7-9 and TRBJ2-2): DTGVSQNPRHKITKRGQNVTFRCDPISEHNRLYWYRQTLGQGPEFLTYFQNEAQLEKSRLLSDRFSAERPKGSFSTLEIQRTEQGDSAMYLCASKNAGAPLIGELFFGEGSRLTVL.

This sequence joins TRBV11-2 and TRBJ2-7; D is tentatively TRBD1 or TRBD2 (6 bases each). The CDR3 covers 14 residues. The V gene's germline CDR1 is SGHAT and CDR2 FQNNGV. Trimming removed 5 bases from V and 11 bases from J, with 22 bases in between. The CDR3 loop is CASSPRGGIGTEYF. CDR3 DNA: TGTGCCAGCAGCCCAAGAGGGGGGATCGGGACCGAGTACTTC.

The chain couples TRBV7-8 to TRBJ2-2; D gene ambiguous. V was cut by 1 base and J by 0 bases, with 3 bases left in between. This CDR3 contains 14 residues. CDR1 and CDR2 (germline): SGHVS, FQNEAQ. The CDR3, as DNA: TGTGCCAGCAGCTTAGGGACGAACACCGGGGAGCTGTTTTTT. Encoded protein: CASSLGTNTGELFF.

The chain couples TRBV5-1 to TRBJ2-1; 7 bases fit TRBD2. This CDR3 spans 14 amino acids. Looked up from germline, CDR1 is SGHRS and CDR2 is YFSETQ. J was trimmed by 5 bases and V by 0 bases; bases with no gene match: 2. The CDR3 DNA reads as TGCGCCAGCAGCTTGGAGAGCGGGAACAATGAGCAGTTCTTC. Its protein product is CASSLESGNNEQFF.

The chain couples TRBV5-1 to TRBJ2-3; 11 bases align to TRBD2. The CDR3 spans 16 residues. The V and J ends lost 4 bases and 0 bases, in that order; junction bases with no gene match: 4. CDR1 is SGHRS and CDR2 is YFSETQ in the germline V gene. The DNA of the CDR3 is TGCGCCAGCAGCGTCGTAGCGGGAGGGAGCACAGATACGCAGTATTTT. Translated: CASSVVAGGSTDTQYF.

To note about this clone: Other DNA sequences within the sample encode an identical CDR3. The gene calls are TRBV28 and TRBJ1-2, with 8 bases identical to TRBD1. V lost 5 bases to trimming and J lost 5 bases; unmatched junction nucleotides: 4. CDR3 length: 13 residues. Germline V gives CDR1 MDHEN, CDR2 SYDVKM. The CDR3 DNA sequence: TGTGCCAGCAGTGAGCAGGGGGCGTATGGCTACACCTTC. This encodes CASSEQGAYGYTF.

This clone was observed many times. This sequence joins TRBV6-5 and TRBJ1-2; 8 bases are a match to TRBD1. Germline V gene sequence: CDR1 MNHEY, CDR2 SVGAGI. The J segment lost 4 bases and the V segment lost 9 bases, leaving 10 bases of the junction unmatched. The CDR3 consists of 14 residues. The CDR3 here is CASGIGTGLYGYTF. DNA for the CDR3: TGTGCCAGTGGAATCGGGACAGGACTCTATGGCTACACCTTC.

This chain joins TRBV18 and TRBJ2-3; tentatively, D is TRBD2 (5 bases). Germline CDR1 is KGHSH and CDR2 is LQKENI. V was pared by 3 bases and J by 6 bases, with 16 bases between. The CDR3 loop spans 15 amino acids. Written as DNA, the CDR3 is TGTGCCAGCTCACCCGGGGTAGTTATCGGCGATACGCAGTATTTT. Translating gives CASSPGVVIGDTQYF.

DNA of the CDR3: TGTGCCAGCAGCCGGGGGACTAGCGTTGGAAATACGCAGTATTTT. It encodes CASSRGTSVGNTQYF. The V and J genes are TRBV4-2 and TRBJ2-3, with TRBD2 matching 10 bases. Germline loops: CDR1 LGHNA, CDR2 YNFKEQ. After removal of 4 bases from V and 7 bases from J, the junction contained 8 bases not matched to a gene. The CDR3 spans 15 residues.

The genes are TRBV9 and TRBJ1-1, with 12 bases fitting TRBD1. Germline trimming cut 2 bases from V and 4 bases from J; bases unmatched to any gene: 12. The V gene's germline CDR1 is SGDLS and CDR2 YYNGEE. This CDR3 spans 18 amino acids. The CDR3 coding sequence is TGTGCCAGCAGCGTCTCCGGGACAGGGGGCGGATTGGTCACTGAAGCTTTCTTT. Amino acid sequence: CASSVSGTGGGLVTEAFF.

This sequence joins TRBV5-1 and TRBJ1-5; perhaps TRBD1 as D (6 bases). The CDR3 is 15 amino acids. V was cut by 0 bases and J by 3 bases, with 10 bases left in between. Germline values: CDR1 SGHRS, CDR2 YFSETQ. CDR3 amino acids: CASSLEGDPNQPQHF. CDR3 nucleotide sequence: TGCGCCAGCAGCTTGGAGGGGGACCCCAATCAGCCCCAGCATTTT. The full variable domain, rest sourced from reference TRBV5-1 and TRBJ1-5, is KAGVTQTPRYLIKTRGQQVTLSCSPISGHRSVSWYQQTPGQGLQFLFEYFSETQRNKGNFPGRFSGRQFSNSRSEMNVSTLELGDSALYLCASSLEGDPNQPQHFGDGTRLSIL.

This rearrangement joins TRBV16 to TRBJ1-1; D uncertain. The CDR3 spans 11 residues. V was pared by 6 bases and J by 5 bases, with 7 bases between. Germline V gives CDR1 KGHSY, CDR2 FQNENV. CDR3 amino acids: CASSRETEAFF. The CDR3 DNA follows: TGTGCCAGCAGTAGGGAGACTGAAGCTTTCTTT. Supplemented by reference TRBV16 and TRBJ1-1, the full variable domain reads GEEVAQTPKHLVRGEGQKAKLYCAPIKGHSYVFWYQQVLKNEFKFLISFQNENVFDETGMPKERFSAKCLPNSPCSLEIQATKLEDSAVYFCASSRETEAFFGQGTRLTVV.

The rearrangement links TRBV25-1 to TRBJ2-7, with D unclear. Germline CDR1 and CDR2: MGHDK and SYGVNS. CDR3 length: 14 residues. V lost 3 bases and J lost 0, with 9 bases in between. The CDR3, as DNA: TGTGCCAGCAGTGACGTTGGGGACTCCTACGAGCAGTACTTC. This encodes CASSDVGDSYEQYF.

Concerning this clone itself: Germline and junction disagree at one end, which may indicate a read error. The chain joins TRBV4-1 to TRBJ1-4; D ambiguous. CDR3 size: 17 residues. From germline, CDR1 is MGHRA and CDR2 YSYEKL. The CDR3 DNA follows: TGCGCCAGCACCCAACTTGATATGGGGATGACTAATGAAAAACTGTTTTTT. This encodes CASTQLDMGMTNEKLFF.

The chain employs TRBV6-5 and TRBJ1-6, with a tentative D call TRBD1 (6 bases). Germline lookup yields CDR1 MNHEY and CDR2 SVGAGI. The CDR3 sequence is 15 residues long. Trimming cost V 0 bases and J 7 bases, with 10 bases left between them. This chain's CDR3 is CASSYSGRGNSPLHF. CDR3 DNA sequence: TGTGCCAGCAGTTACTCCGGCAGGGGAAATTCACCCCTCCACTTT.

The rearrangement links TRBV5-1 to TRBJ1-1, with D possibly matching TRBD1 (5 bases). The CDR3 length is 14 residues. CDR1 and CDR2 from the germline V gene are SGHRS and YFSETQ. Trimming removed 2 bases at V and 1 base at J, with 9 bases between. DNA of the CDR3: TGCGCCAGCAGCTTAGACAGCAAGAACACTGAAGCTTTCTTT. Translating gives CASSLDSKNTEAFF. Variable domain in full (rest from reference TRBV5-1 and TRBJ1-1): KAGVTQTPRYLIKTRGQQVTLSCSPISGHRSVSWYQQTPGQGLQFLFEYFSETQRNKGNFPGRFSGRQFSNSRSEMNVSTLELGDSALYLCASSLDSKNTEAFFGQGTRLTVV.

The gene calls are TRBV11-2 and TRBJ1-1; TRBD1 agrees at 10 bases. The CDR3 consists of 17 residues. CDR1 and CDR2 (germline): SGHAT, FQNNGV. J lost 1 base, V lost 4 bases, and 9 bases had no gene match. The CDR3 DNA is TGTGCCAGCAGCTCACGACAGGGGGCAGGTGGGAACACTGAAGCTTTCTTT. It encodes CASSSRQGAGGNTEAFF.

This chain uses TRBV2 with TRBJ1-3, with TRBD1 matching 8 bases. The CDR3 has 13 amino acids. The V gene's germline CDR1 is SNHLY and CDR2 FYNNEI. V was pared by 9 bases and J by 2 bases, with 3 bases of the junction left unmatched. CDR3 loop: CASAGGPGNTIYF. DNA of the CDR3: TGTGCCAGTGCAGGGGGCCCTGGAAACACCATATATTTT.

In DNA form, the CDR3 reads TGTGCCAGCAGCTTTACTAGCGGGGGAGCTCGGGAGACCCAGTACTTC. Residues: CASSFTSGGARETQYF. V is TRBV7-9 and J is TRBJ2-5; 11 nucleotides match TRBD2. V trimming: 3 bases; J trimming: 5 bases; junction bases outside the gene matches: 8. The CDR3 runs to 16 residues. Germline CDR1 SEHNR, CDR2 FQNEAQ (reference sequence).

V and J are TRBV4-1 and TRBJ2-6; D is undetermined. The length of the CDR3 is 17 residues. Trimming pared 0 bases from V and 0 bases from J, leaving 9 bases between. Germline V lookup: CDR1 MGHRA, CDR2 YSYEKL. CDR3 sequence: CASSQDHRFSGANVLTF. The CDR3 DNA is TGCGCCAGCAGCCAAGATCACCGCTTCTCTGGGGCCAACGTCCTGACTTTC.

The CDR3 sequence: CASSVLAPIYEQYF. CDR3 in DNA: TGTGCCAGCAGTGTCCTAGCTCCGATCTACGAGCAGTACTTC. The chain employs TRBV7-2 and TRBJ2-7, with TRBD2 as a possible D gene (5 bases). The CDR3 length is 14 residues. Between the trimmed V and J ends, which lost 6 bases and 3 bases, there was a span of 15 bases. Germline CDR1 reads SGHTA; CDR2 reads FQGNSA.

Concerning this clone: A much larger clone differs by one base, so this may be a read error. The J gene is TRBJ2-2, the V gene TRBV9; no clear D gene. Germline V gene data show CDR1 as SGDLS and CDR2 as YYNGEE. There are 13 residues in the CDR3. V lost 3 bases and J lost 1, with 4 bases in between. CDR3 sequence (DNA): TGTGCCAGCAGCGCCCAGAACACCGGGGAGCTGTTTTTT. Protein sequence: CASSAQNTGELFF.

This clone was counted a single time. This chain links TRBV5-6 with TRBJ2-7; D tentatively fits TRBD1 or TRBD2 (6 bases each). Trimming removed 4 bases from V and 3 bases from J, with 17 bases in between. The length of the CDR3 is 15 residues. The germline CDR1 and CDR2 sequences are SGHDT and YYEEEE. CDR3 coding DNA: TGTGCCAGCAGCCCCAACGGGGGCAGGGGCTACGAGCAGTACTTC. Protein: CASSPNGGRGYEQYF.